This TCR beta chain was obtained from a study of tumor-infiltrating lymphocytes in primary liver carcinoma. The overall study: Productive TCRbeta read counts per sample ran from roughly 3.3 to 6.8 million and were similar across tissue types.

CDR3 length equals 17 residues. V gave up 6 bases and J gave up 3 bases, with 21 bases separating them. Germline V gene lookup returns CDR1 MNHNY and CDR2 SVGAGI (reference sequence). Reverse transcription of about 500 ng total RNA with a constant-region primer produced TCR beta cDNA. Three rounds of nested multiplex PCR with slightly modified ARM-PCR produced TCR beta libraries. TRBV1-TRBV30 forward primers and a C-beta reverse primer were used in the first two PCR rounds, which each ran for about 10 cycles. TCRdb recomputed calls from the multiplex PCR reads with MiXCR, one row per CDR3 protein. The sample holds roughly 55,000 distinct CDR3 sequences, just over 70% seen once. Joint extraction of RNA and DNA used about 17-31 mg of bulk tissue that was unsorted. Researchers took samples from five separate regions of each tumor.

V and J are TRBV6-6 and TRBJ1-5, with no clear D. This clonotype was obtained from a man aged 35 to 55 with primary liver carcinoma and hepatitis B virus infection. Material: liver tumor tissue from sampling region 2. The subset here: tumor region T2, inferior pole. CDR3 nucleotides: TGTGCCAGCAGCCCCCTCCTGGACGATCACTTCAATCAGCCCCAGCATTTT. Its translation: CASSPLLDDHFNQPQHF.